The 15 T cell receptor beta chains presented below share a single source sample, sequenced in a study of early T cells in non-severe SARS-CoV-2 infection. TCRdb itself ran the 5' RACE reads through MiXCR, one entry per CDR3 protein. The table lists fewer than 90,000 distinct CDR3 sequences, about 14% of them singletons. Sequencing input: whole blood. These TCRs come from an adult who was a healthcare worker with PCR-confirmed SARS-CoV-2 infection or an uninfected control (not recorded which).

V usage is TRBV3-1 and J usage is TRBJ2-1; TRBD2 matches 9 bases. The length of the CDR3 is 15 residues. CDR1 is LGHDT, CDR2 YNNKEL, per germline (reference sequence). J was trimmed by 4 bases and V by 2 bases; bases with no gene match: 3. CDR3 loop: CASSQLAGRYNEQFF. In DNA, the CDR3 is TGTGCCAGCAGCCAACTAGCGGGGAGGTACAATGAGCAGTTCTTC.

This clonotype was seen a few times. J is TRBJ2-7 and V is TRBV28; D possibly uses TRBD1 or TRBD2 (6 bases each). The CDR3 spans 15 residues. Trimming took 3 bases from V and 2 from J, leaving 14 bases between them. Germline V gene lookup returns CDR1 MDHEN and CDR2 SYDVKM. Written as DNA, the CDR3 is TGTGCCAGCAGTTTTAGGCAGGGGAGGACCTACGAGCAGTACTTC. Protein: CASSFRQGRTYEQYF.

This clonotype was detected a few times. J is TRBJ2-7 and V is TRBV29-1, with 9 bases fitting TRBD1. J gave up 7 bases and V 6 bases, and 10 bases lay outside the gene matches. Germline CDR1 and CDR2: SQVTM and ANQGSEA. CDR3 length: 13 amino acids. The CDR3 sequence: CSVSGQGGKEQYF. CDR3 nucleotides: TGCAGCGTCTCGGGACAGGGCGGTAAGGAGCAGTACTTC.

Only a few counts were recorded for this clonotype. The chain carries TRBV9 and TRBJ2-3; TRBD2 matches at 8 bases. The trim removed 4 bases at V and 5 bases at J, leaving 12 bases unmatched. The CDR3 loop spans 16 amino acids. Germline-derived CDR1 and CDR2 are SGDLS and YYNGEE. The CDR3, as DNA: TGTGCCAGCAGCCAGGCCCTTCTCGGGGGGGGAGATACGCAGTATTTT. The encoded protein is CASSQALLGGGDTQYF.

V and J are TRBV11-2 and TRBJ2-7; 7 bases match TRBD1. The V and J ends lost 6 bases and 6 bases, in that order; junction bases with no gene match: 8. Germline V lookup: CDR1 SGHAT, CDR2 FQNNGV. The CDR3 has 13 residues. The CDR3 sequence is CASRFRTGLEQYF. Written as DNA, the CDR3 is TGTGCCAGCAGGTTTCGGACAGGCCTCGAGCAGTACTTC.

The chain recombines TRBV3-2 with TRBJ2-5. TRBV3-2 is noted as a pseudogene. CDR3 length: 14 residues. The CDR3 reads CASSQRRGQETQYF. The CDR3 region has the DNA TGTGCCAGCAGCCAACGACGGGGCCAAGAGACCCAGTACTTC.

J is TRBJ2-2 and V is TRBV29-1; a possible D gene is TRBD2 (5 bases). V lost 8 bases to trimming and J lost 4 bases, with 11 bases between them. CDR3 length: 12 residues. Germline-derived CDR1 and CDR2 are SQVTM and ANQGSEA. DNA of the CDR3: TGCAGCACCAAGGGAGCCACCGGGGAGCTGTTTTTT. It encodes CSTKGATGELFF.

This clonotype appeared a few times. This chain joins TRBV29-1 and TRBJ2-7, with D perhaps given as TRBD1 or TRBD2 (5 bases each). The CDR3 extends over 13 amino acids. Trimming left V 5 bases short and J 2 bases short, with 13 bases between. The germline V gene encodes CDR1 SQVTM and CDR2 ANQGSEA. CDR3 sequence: CSVSRDGAYEQYF. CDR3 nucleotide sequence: TGCAGCGTTAGCCGGGACGGGGCCTACGAGCAGTACTTC.

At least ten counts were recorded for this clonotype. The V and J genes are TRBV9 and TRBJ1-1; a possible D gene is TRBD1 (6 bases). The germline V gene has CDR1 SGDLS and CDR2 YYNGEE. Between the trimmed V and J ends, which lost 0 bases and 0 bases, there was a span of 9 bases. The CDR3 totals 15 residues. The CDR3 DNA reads TGTGCCAGCAGCGTAGCTACAGGGTTGAACACTGAAGCTTTCTTT. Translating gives CASSVATGLNTEAFF.

CDR3 nucleotide sequence: TGTGCCAGCAGCCCAGAGTTACAAGAGACCCAGTACTTC. It codes for CASSPELQETQYF. V is TRBV14 and J is TRBJ2-5; D is uncertain. CDR3 length equals 13 residues. CDR1 is SGHDN and CDR2 is FVKESK in the germline V gene. Trimming pared 4 bases from V and 2 bases from J, leaving 8 bases between.

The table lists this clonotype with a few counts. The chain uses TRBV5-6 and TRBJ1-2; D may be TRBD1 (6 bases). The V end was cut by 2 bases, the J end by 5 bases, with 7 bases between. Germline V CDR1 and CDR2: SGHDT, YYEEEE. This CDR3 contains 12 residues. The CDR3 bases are TGTGCCAGCAGCTTACAGGGTTATGGCTACACCTTC. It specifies CASSLQGYGYTF.

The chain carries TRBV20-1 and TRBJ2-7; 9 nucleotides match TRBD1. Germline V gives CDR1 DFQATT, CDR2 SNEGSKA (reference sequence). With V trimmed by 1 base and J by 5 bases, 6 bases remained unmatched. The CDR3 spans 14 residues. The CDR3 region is CSARVRDRAHEQYF. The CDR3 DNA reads TGCAGTGCTAGAGTTAGGGACAGGGCCCACGAGCAGTACTTC.

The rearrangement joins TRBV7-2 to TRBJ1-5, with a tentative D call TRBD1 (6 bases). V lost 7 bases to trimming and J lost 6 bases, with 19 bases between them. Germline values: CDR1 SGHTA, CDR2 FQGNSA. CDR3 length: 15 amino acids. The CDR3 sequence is CASNVDGQSGQPQHF. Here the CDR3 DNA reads TGTGCCAGCAACGTCGACGGACAGAGCGGTCAGCCCCAGCATTTT.

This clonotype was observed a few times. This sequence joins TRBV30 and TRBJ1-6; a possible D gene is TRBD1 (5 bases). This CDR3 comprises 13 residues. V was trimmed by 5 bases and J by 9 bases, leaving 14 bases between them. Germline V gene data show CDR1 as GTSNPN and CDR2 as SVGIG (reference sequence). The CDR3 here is CAWRGSIGSPLHF. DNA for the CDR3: TGTGCCTGGCGGGGGTCGATTGGTTCACCCCTCCACTTT. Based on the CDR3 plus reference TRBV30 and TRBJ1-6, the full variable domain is SQTIHQWPATLVQPVGSPLSLECTVEGTSNPNLYWYRQAAGRGLQLLFYSVGIGQISSEVPQNLSASRPQDRQFILSSKKLLLSDSGFYLCAWRGSIGSPLHFGNGTRLTVT.

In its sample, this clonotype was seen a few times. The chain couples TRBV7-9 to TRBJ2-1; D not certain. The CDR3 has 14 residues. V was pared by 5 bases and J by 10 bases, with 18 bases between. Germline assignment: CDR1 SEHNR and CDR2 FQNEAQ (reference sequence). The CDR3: CASSPLLGPLEQFF. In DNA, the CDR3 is TGTGCCAGCAGCCCCCTGTTAGGACCCCTCGAGCAGTTCTTC. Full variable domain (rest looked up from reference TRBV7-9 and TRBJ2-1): DTGVSQNPRHKITKRGQNVTFRCDPISEHNRLYWYRQTLGQGPEFLTYFQNEAQLEKSRLLSDRFSAERPKGSFSTLEIQRTEQGDSAMYLCASSPLLGPLEQFFGPGTRLTVL.